Presented here are 32 T cell receptor beta chains from one specimen sequenced in a study of blood T cells in healthy people across ages. Combining a sample-barcoded 5' primer with a J-beta primer mix, a second PCR ran for roughly 7 to 12 cycles. TCRdb redid the calling of the 5' RACE reads with MiXCR, one entry per CDR3 protein. The sample shows over a million distinct CDR3 sequences, under 45% of them seen only once. Sequencing was done on a sample of blood. These TCRs come from a woman aged 60-75 years in good health.

This clonotype has ten or more counts. The rearrangement joins TRBV5-1 to TRBJ2-1; D uncertain. The CDR3 spans 12 residues. CDR1 is SGHRS, CDR2 YFSETQ, per germline. The germline V and J ends were trimmed by 0 bases and 7 bases, with 5 bases remaining between them. CDR3 in DNA: TGCGCCAGCAGCTTGGCGACGAATGAGCAGTTCTTC. Translating it yields CASSLATNEQFF.

The chain employs TRBV7-2 and TRBJ2-3; a weak D match, TRBD2 (6 bases). The CDR3 consists of 16 residues. Germline assignment: CDR1 SGHTA and CDR2 FQGNSA. V was trimmed by 1 base and J by 3 bases, leaving 14 bases between them. The CDR3, as DNA: TGTGCCAGCAGCTTAGAAGGTAGCGGCCAGACAGATACGCAGTATTTT. It yields the protein CASSLEGSGQTDTQYF.

Concerning this clonotype itself: The junction departs from the called germline gene at one end, perhaps through a read error. The chain combines TRBV2 with TRBJ2-7, with 9 bases matching TRBD1. The J call may be mistaken, given a closer DNA end match to TRBJ2-5. Germline CDR1 is SNHLY and CDR2 is FYNNEI. The CDR3 contains 14 residues. DNA of the CDR3: TGTACCAGCAGTGTACAGGGGGCCGAGGAGACCCAGTACTTC. Translating it yields CTSSVQGAEETQYF.

Regarding this clonotype: One end of the junction is discordant with germline, which a read error may explain. The chain recombines TRBV20-1 with TRBJ2-1; 13 bases agree with TRBD2. Germline lookup yields CDR1 DFQATT and CDR2 SNEGSKA (reference sequence). The length of the CDR3 is 14 residues. The CDR3 here is CSAEPTSGGNEQFF. CDR3 in DNA: TGCAGTGCCGAACCGACTAGCGGGGGGAATGAACAGTTCTTC.

Only a few counts were recorded for this clonotype. The chain carries TRBV4-1 and TRBJ2-7; perhaps TRBD2 as D (5 bases). CDR1 is MGHRA and CDR2 is YSYEKL in the germline V gene. V was clipped by 0 bases and J by 4 bases, with 16 bases between them. The CDR3 loop spans 16 amino acids. The CDR3 here is CASSQDEAGRGYEQYF. The DNA for the CDR3 is TGCGCCAGCAGCCAAGATGAGGCGGGCAGAGGGTACGAGCAGTACTTC.

For the CDR3, the DNA is TGTGCCAGCAGATCGACTAGCGGAACACAAGAGACCCAGTACTTC. Amino acids: CASRSTSGTQETQYF. This chain links TRBV2 with TRBJ2-5; 9 bases align to TRBD2. Germline V CDR1 and CDR2: SNHLY, FYNNEI. This CDR3 spans 15 amino acids. The J segment lost 2 bases and the V segment lost 6 bases, leaving 7 bases of the junction unmatched.

A few counts support this clonotype. The J gene is TRBJ2-4, the V gene TRBV5-1, with D perhaps matching TRBD2 (6 bases). The CDR3 has 12 amino acids. The V end lost 4 bases, the J end lost 8 bases, and 10 bases lay between the germline ends. The V gene's germline CDR1 is SGHRS and CDR2 YFSETQ. DNA for the CDR3: TGCGCCAGCAGCATATGGGGGGACATTCAGTACTTC. Protein sequence: CASSIWGDIQYF. Full variable domain (remainder filled in from reference TRBV5-1 and TRBJ2-4): KAGVTQTPRYLIKTRGQQVTLSCSPISGHRSVSWYQQTPGQGLQFLFEYFSETQRNKGNFPGRFSGRQFSNSRSEMNVSTLELGDSALYLCASSIWGDIQYFGAGTRLSVL.

V gene TRBV4-1 combines with J gene TRBJ2-5; 9 positions agree with TRBD1. V was pared by 3 bases and J by 11 bases, with 16 bases of the junction left unmatched. The CDR3 is made up of 16 amino acids. The germline V gene encodes CDR1 MGHRA and CDR2 YSYEKL. In nucleotides, the CDR3 is TGCGCCAGCAGCCACCCGAAAGGGTCACAGGGGGCAGAGCAGTACTTC. Residues: CASSHPKGSQGAEQYF.

The J gene is TRBJ1-1, the V gene TRBV12-3 or TRBV12-4; D gene ambiguous. CDR3 length: 12 amino acids. Trimming removed 6 bases from V and 7 bases from J, with 12 bases in between. The CDR3 sequence is CASSPHGVEAFF. DNA of the CDR3: TGTGCCAGCAGCCCGCACGGGGTTGAAGCTTTCTTT.

The gene calls are TRBV2 and TRBJ1-2; 10 bases match TRBD1. Trimming took 5 bases from V and 5 from J; bases not matched to a gene: 11. CDR1 is SNHLY, CDR2 FYNNEI, per germline. The CDR3 contains 16 residues. The CDR3 reads CASSYTGQGTLYGYTF. The CDR3 DNA is TGTGCCAGCAGTTATACGGGACAGGGGACGTTATATGGCTACACCTTC.

A note on this clonotype: One end of the junction fails to match germline, which may point to a read error. The DNA of the CDR3 is TGTACCAGCCAGACTAGTTTGTCGGGGACCCAGTACTTC. Amino acids: CTSQTSLSGTQYF. V usage is TRBV12-3 or TRBV12-4 and J usage is TRBJ2-4; D possibly corresponds to TRBD2 (6 bases). TRBJ2-5 explains the end of the DNA better; the J call may be wrong. The CDR3 totals 13 residues.

The genes are TRBV30 and TRBJ2-6; a possible D gene is TRBD1 (6 bases). CDR1 GTSNPN and CDR2 SVGIG come from the germline V gene (reference sequence). Trimming pared 2 bases from V and 1 base from J, leaving 9 bases between. The CDR3 extends over 15 amino acids. CDR3 DNA sequence: TGTGCCTGGAGTAACAGGGTGTCTGGGGCCAACGTCCTGACTTTC. Its protein product is CAWSNRVSGANVLTF.

The V gene is TRBV11-2, the J gene TRBJ2-7; 12 bases agree with TRBD1. This CDR3 contains 15 residues. The trim removed 1 base at V and 8 bases at J, leaving 6 bases unmatched. CDR1 is SGHAT, CDR2 FQNNGV, per germline. CDR3 DNA: TGTGCCAGCAGCTTAGGGGACAGGGGGCTTAACAAGCAGTACTTC. It specifies CASSLGDRGLNKQYF.

The chain couples TRBV3-1 to TRBJ2-5, with TRBD2 identical over 9 bases. V lost 5 bases and J lost 1; bases outside the gene matches: 5. The germline gives CDR1 LGHDT, CDR2 YNNKEL (reference sequence). The CDR3 has 15 amino acids. CDR3 sequence: CASSSRLAAQETQYF. CDR3 coding DNA: TGTGCCAGCAGCTCCCGACTAGCGGCCCAAGAGACCCAGTACTTC.

Details on this clonotype: A much larger clone lies one base from this, so it may be a read error. The chain recombines TRBV10-3 with TRBJ1-4; D perhaps matches TRBD1 (5 bases). The V and J ends lost 6 bases and 9 bases respectively, with 11 bases between them. Germline values: CDR1 ENHRY, CDR2 SYGVKD. CDR3 length: 12 amino acids. CDR3 DNA sequence: TGTGCCATCAGGGACAAAAATAAAAAACTGTTTTTT. Protein: CAIRDKNKKLFF.

The chain uses TRBV27 and TRBJ2-7; 13 bases match TRBD2. The germline gives CDR1 MNHEY, CDR2 SMNVEV (reference sequence). The CDR3 contains 14 residues. Trimming took 6 bases from V and 3 from J; bases not matched to a gene: 2. CDR3 sequence: CASRLAGGVYEQYF. CDR3 nucleotides: TGTGCCAGCAGACTAGCGGGAGGGGTCTACGAGCAGTACTTC.

This clonotype occurred a few times. This rearrangement joins TRBV10-3 to TRBJ2-7; the D gene could be TRBD1 or TRBD2 (6 bases each). CDR3 length: 14 residues. V was pared by 10 bases and J by 0 bases, with 16 bases between. CDR1 is ENHRY and CDR2 is SYGVKD in the germline V gene. CDR3 sequence (DNA): TGTGCCAGCCGTTCGGGGGCAGGCTCCTACGAGCAGTACTTC. This codes for CASRSGAGSYEQYF.

This sequence joins TRBV11-2 and TRBJ1-4; the match to TRBD1 covers 7 bases. Germline V CDR1 and CDR2: SGHAT, FQNNGV. The CDR3 has 14 residues. V lost 5 bases, J lost 7 bases, and 7 bases stayed unmatched. This chain's CDR3 is CASSRKQGTEKLFF. CDR3 DNA sequence: TGTGCCAGCAGCCGAAAACAGGGGACTGAAAAACTGTTTTTT.

Many counts were recorded for this clonotype. CDR3 nucleotides: TGTGCCAGCAGCTTAGAGGCAGGGCCTTACTACGAGCAGTACTTC. This codes for CASSLEAGPYYEQYF. The V gene is TRBV7-2, the J gene TRBJ2-7; a weak D match, TRBD1 (5 bases). The germline V gene encodes CDR1 SGHTA and CDR2 FQGNSA. V lost 1 base and J 3 bases, leaving 13 bases between the germline ends. This CDR3 is built from 15 residues.

In this sample, this clonotype turned up a few times. This chain joins TRBV9 and TRBJ2-5; a weak D match, TRBD2 (5 bases). V shed 0 bases and J shed 2 bases, with 14 bases lying between them. Per the germline V gene, CDR1 is SGDLS and CDR2 is YYNGEE. The CDR3 is 16 amino acids. The CDR3 is CASSVGTGITQETQYF. In DNA, the CDR3 is TGTGCCAGCAGCGTAGGGACGGGAATCACTCAAGAGACCCAGTACTTC.

This chain links TRBV20-1 with TRBJ2-3; D gene ambiguous. The V and J ends lost 4 bases and 4 bases respectively, with 15 bases between them. The CDR3 is made up of 14 amino acids. Germline CDR1 is DFQATT and CDR2 is SNEGSKA (reference sequence). This CDR3 is CSAKAVVAADTQYF. The CDR3 coding sequence is TGCAGTGCTAAGGCGGTGGTCGCGGCAGATACGCAGTATTTT.

The V call is TRBV12-3 or TRBV12-4, the J call TRBJ2-3, with 10 nucleotides matching TRBD2. After removal of 2 bases from V and 4 bases from J, the junction contained 12 bases not matched to a gene. The length of the CDR3 is 18 residues. In DNA, the CDR3 is TGTGCCAGCAGTTTACTTATTCCTTCACTAGCGGGGTCAGATACGCAGTATTTT. Translating gives CASSLLIPSLAGSDTQYF.

This clonotype was counted a few times. This chain joins TRBV10-1 and TRBJ2-7; perhaps TRBD1 as D (6 bases). In germline, CDR1 is WNHNN, CDR2 SYGVQD (reference sequence). There are 16 residues in the CDR3. V lost 0 bases and J 1 base, leaving 13 bases between the germline ends. The CDR3 sequence: CASSESTDRPSYEQYF. The DNA of the CDR3 is TGCGCCAGCAGTGAGTCAACGGACAGACCGTCCTACGAGCAGTACTTC.

The chain is built from TRBV28 and TRBJ2-2, with D uncertain. This CDR3 region has 17 residues. The ends were cut back, 0 bases at V and 6 bases at J, with 17 bases in the middle. Looked up from germline, CDR1 is MDHEN and CDR2 is SYDVKM. CDR3 residues: CASSLCYGRIRPGELFF. The CDR3 region has the DNA TGTGCCAGCAGTTTATGCTACGGTCGAATCAGGCCCGGGGAGCTGTTTTTT.

As to this clonotype: The junction does not match germline at one end; this may be a read error. The V call is TRBV5-1, the J call TRBJ2-1, with 10 positions matching TRBD2. The CDR3 runs 15 residues. From germline, CDR1 is SGHRS and CDR2 YFSETQ. This chain's CDR3 is CASRPGLATYNKQFF. CDR3 bases: TGCGCCAGCAGACCGGGACTAGCGACCTACAATAAGCAGTTCTTC.

This clonotype has a handful of counts. The CDR3 sequence is CATSRWGDRGEQYF. For the CDR3, the DNA is TGTGCCACCAGCAGATGGGGGGACAGGGGCGAGCAGTACTTC. This chain uses TRBV15 with TRBJ2-7, with TRBD1 identical over 10 bases. Per the germline V gene, CDR1 is LNHNV and CDR2 is YYDKDF (reference sequence). The CDR3 extends over 14 amino acids. The J segment lost 6 bases and the V segment lost 2 bases, leaving 4 bases of the junction unmatched.

The chain carries TRBV12-3 or TRBV12-4 and TRBJ2-4; a weak D match, TRBD1 (6 bases). The CDR3 spans 15 residues. Deletions cut 5 bases from V and 7 bases from J, with 18 bases between. CDR3 region: CASSPIGAGANIQYF. For the CDR3, the DNA is TGTGCCAGCAGTCCCATCGGGGCAGGGGCGAACATTCAGTACTTC.

The sample holds a few counts of this clonotype. The J gene is TRBJ2-5, the V gene TRBV20-1; 15 nucleotides align to TRBD2. Germline CDR1 reads DFQATT; CDR2 reads SNEGSKA (reference sequence). The junction had 9 bases not matched to a gene; V was cut back by 5 bases and J by 11 bases. CDR3 size: 14 residues. The CDR3 loop reads CSASPGLAGGRQYF. In DNA, the CDR3 is TGCAGTGCTTCACCGGGACTAGCGGGAGGTAGGCAGTACTTC.

The chain has TRBV7-2 and TRBJ2-3, with TRBD2 matching over 12 bases. This CDR3 is built from 15 residues. Trimming cost V 5 bases and J 5 bases; bases outside gene matches: 5. Germline CDR1 reads SGHTA; CDR2 reads FQGNSA. CDR3 coding DNA: TGTGCCAGCAGCGTCGGACTAGCGGGGTTAGATACGCAGTATTTT. Protein sequence: CASSVGLAGLDTQYF.

CDR3: CASGSGLAGNTDTQYF. The CDR3 region has the DNA TGTGCTAGTGGTTCGGGACTAGCGGGGAACACAGATACGCAGTATTTT. The chain recombines TRBV12-5 with TRBJ2-3; 13 bases are shared with TRBD2. Germline V lookup: CDR1 LGHNT, CDR2 FRNRAP. V lost 4 bases, J lost 2 bases, and 3 bases stayed unmatched. The CDR3 is 16 amino acids.

The chain couples TRBV5-1 to TRBJ2-2; tentatively, D is TRBD1 (5 bases). CDR3 length equals 14 residues. CDR1 and CDR2 from the germline V gene are SGHRS and YFSETQ. V was pared by 2 bases and J by 7 bases, with 12 bases between. CDR3 DNA: TGCGCCAGCAGCTTAGGGCCCCAGGGCGGGGAGCTGTTTTTT. It is translated as CASSLGPQGGELFF.

This clonotype was observed a single time. The chain joins TRBV7-9 to TRBJ1-3, with D maybe TRBD1 (5 bases). Germline assignment: CDR1 SEHNR and CDR2 FQNEAQ (reference sequence). The CDR3 covers 16 residues. V dropped 5 bases and J dropped 2 bases, with 16 bases sitting between them. As DNA, the CDR3 is TGTGCCAGCAGCAAACAACCGACAGTCCCTGGAAACACCATATATTTT. Translated, it gives CASSKQPTVPGNTIYF. Full variable domain (remainder filled in from reference TRBV7-9 and TRBJ1-3): DTGVSQNPRHKITKRGQNVTFRCDPISEHNRLYWYRQTLGQGPEFLTYFQNEAQLEKSRLLSDRFSAERPKGSFSTLEIQRTEQGDSAMYLCASSKQPTVPGNTIYFGEGSWLTVV.